Shown below are 14 T cell receptor beta chains from a single sample sequenced in a study of T cell responses to AZD1222 COVID-19 vaccine. Repertoires were generated with immunoSEQ multiplex PCR, while TCRdb's copy carries only in-frame clones and drops some. The data contain 150,000 to 200,000 clones, 87% of them singletons. The sequencing used peripheral blood, collected on day 0 of MenACWY control vaccination. The source of these receptors is an adult in good health.

The V call is TRBV28, the J call TRBJ1-6; 7 bases map to TRBD1. Germline CDR1 MDHEN, CDR2 SYDVKM. J lost 6 bases, V lost 3 bases, and 2 bases had no gene match. CDR3 length: 14 amino acids. The CDR3 reads CASSFDRVNSPLHF. The CDR3 nucleotides are TGTGCCAGCAGTTTCGACAGGGTTAATTCACCCCTCCACTTT. The entire variable domain, with the rest obtained from reference TRBV28 and TRBJ1-6, is as follows: DVKVTQSSRYLVKRTGEKVFLECVQDMDHENMFWYRQDPGLGLRLIYFSYDVKMKEKGDIPEGYSVSREKKERFSLILESASTNQTSMYLCASSFDRVNSPLHFGNGTRLTVT.

The chain has TRBV14 and TRBJ1-2; D is ambiguous. V shed 0 bases and J shed 2 bases, with 13 bases lying between them. Per the germline V gene, CDR1 is SGHDN and CDR2 is FVKESK. The CDR3 is made up of 16 amino acids. CDR3 region: CASSQEGGIGNYGYTF. CDR3 nucleotides: TGTGCCAGCAGCCAAGAGGGAGGAATCGGAAACTATGGCTACACCTTC.

V usage is TRBV29-1 and J usage is TRBJ2-7, with D perhaps matching TRBD2 (6 bases). Germline V gene lookup returns CDR1 SQVTM and CDR2 ANQGSEA. V was cut by 3 bases and J by 0 bases, with 15 bases left in between. The CDR3 runs to 15 residues. Here the CDR3 DNA reads TGCAGCGTTGAGGCCCCGGGGGATGACTCCTACGAGCAGTACTTC. Its translation is CSVEAPGDDSYEQYF.

This clone was seen a single time. The chain links TRBV19 to TRBJ2-3, with D hard to call. The CDR3 consists of 13 residues. Germline CDR1 LNHDA, CDR2 SQIVND (reference sequence). V lost 4 bases and J 0 bases, leaving 5 bases between the germline ends. The CDR3 is CASSSPSTDTQYF. As DNA, the CDR3 is TGTGCCAGTAGTAGCCCCAGCACAGATACGCAGTATTTT.

The chain recombines TRBV4-1 with TRBJ1-4; the D is unclear. The ends were cut back, 0 bases at V and 6 bases at J, with 20 bases in the middle. This CDR3 is built from 18 residues. The germline V gene has CDR1 MGHRA and CDR2 YSYEKL. CDR3 amino acids: CASSQDVTELGLDEKLFF. In DNA, the CDR3 is TGCGCCAGCAGCCAAGATGTAACGGAACTAGGATTGGATGAAAAACTGTTTTTT.

This clone was detected only once. The chain carries TRBV25-1 and TRBJ2-2, with 11 bases that match TRBD2. Per germline, CDR1 MGHDK and CDR2 SYGVNS. V lost 10 bases and J lost 7; bases outside the gene matches: 11. There are 15 residues in the CDR3. Here the CDR3 reads CATYAGLAGHGELFF. The CDR3 DNA follows: TGTGCCACCTACGCCGGACTAGCGGGCCACGGGGAGCTGTTTTTT.

V is TRBV19 and J is TRBJ1-1, with D perhaps matching TRBD1 (6 bases). The CDR3 loop spans 14 amino acids. Looked up from germline, CDR1 is LNHDA and CDR2 is SQIVND (reference sequence). Trimming pared 6 bases from V and 4 bases from J, leaving 15 bases between. DNA for the CDR3: TGTGCCAGTAGGACAGGATGGGAATTCACTGAAGCTTTCTTT. Its protein is CASRTGWEFTEAFF.

The chain has TRBV4-3 and TRBJ2-2; no reliable D call. CDR3 length: 14 residues. CDR1 LGHNA and CDR2 YSLEER come from the germline V gene. The V end was cut by 0 bases, the J end by 6 bases, with 8 bases between. The CDR3 here is CASSQDSGSGELFF. Written as DNA, the CDR3 is TGCGCCAGCAGCCAAGATAGTGGGTCCGGGGAGCTGTTTTTT.

This rearrangement joins TRBV12-3 or TRBV12-4 to TRBJ1-2; maybe TRBD1 (6 bases). V lost 8 bases and J lost 8, with 15 bases in between. There are 12 residues in the CDR3. CDR3 protein: CASSLGGKGYTF. The CDR3, as DNA: TGTGCCAGCTCTTTAGGGGGGAAAGGCTACACCTTC.

Only one count was recorded for this clone. CDR3 sequence: CASSLVITGTNEKLFF. The CDR3 DNA sequence: TGTGCCAGCAGTTTGGTGATAACAGGGACTAATGAAAAACTGTTTTTT. The V gene is TRBV28, the J gene TRBJ1-4, with D tentatively TRBD1 (6 bases). Trimming pared 3 bases from V and 2 bases from J, leaving 13 bases between. The germline gives CDR1 MDHEN, CDR2 SYDVKM. This CDR3 contains 16 residues.

This chain joins TRBV7-9 and TRBJ1-5, with 9 bases that match TRBD1. The CDR3 totals 13 residues. The junction had 1 base not matched to a gene; V was cut back by 6 bases and J by 4 bases. CDR1 is SEHNR and CDR2 is FQNEAQ in the germline V gene (reference sequence). CDR3 bases: TGTGCCAGCAGTGGACAGGGGAATCAGCCCCAGCATTTT. Protein: CASSGQGNQPQHF.

The chain is built from TRBV5-4 and TRBJ2-3; 16 bases fit TRBD2. This CDR3 is 16 amino acids long. Germline V lookup: CDR1 SGHNT, CDR2 YYREEE (reference sequence). V shed 4 bases, J shed 5 bases, and the junction held 4 bases outside the gene matches. The CDR3 nucleotides are TGTGCCAGCAGCGGCGGGACTAGCGGGGGGGTAGATACGCAGTATTTT. Residues: CASSGGTSGGVDTQYF.

In this sample, this clone turned up a few times. The chain employs TRBV28 and TRBJ2-1, with D possibly matching TRBD2 (5 bases). V was clipped by 2 bases and J by 3 bases, with 11 bases between them. The CDR3 covers 15 residues. The germline V gene encodes CDR1 MDHEN and CDR2 SYDVKM. The CDR3 nucleotides read TGTGCCAGCAGTTTACGGCGGGTCTACTACAATGAGCAGTTCTTC. Its protein is CASSLRRVYYNEQFF.

The chain links TRBV7-3 to TRBJ2-2; perhaps D is TRBD1 or TRBD2 (5 bases each). V gave up 7 bases and J gave up 4 bases, with 16 bases separating them. The CDR3 loop spans 15 amino acids. CDR1 is SGHTA and CDR2 is FQGTGA in the germline V gene. CDR3 protein: CASTMSGTVTGELFF. CDR3 nucleotides: TGTGCCAGCACCATGTCAGGGACGGTCACCGGGGAGCTGTTTTTT.